This T cell receptor beta chain was identified during a study of shared clonotypes between healthy human individuals. Scientists sequenced DNA from unsorted PBMC on ten immunoSEQ deep assay plates. Profiled with immunoSEQ multiplex PCR; TCRdb holds only in-frame clones, not every one. The sample lists 400,000 to 550,000 clones; 79% were seen once. With 4 bases removed from V and 2 bases from J, the gap between germline ends came to 7 bases. The CDR3 extends over 14 amino acids. CDR1 and CDR2 (germline): SGHKS, YYEKEE (reference sequence). The chain carries TRBV5-5 and TRBJ2-6; D not resolved. This receptor was taken from a woman aged 40-49 years in good health. Some clones in this sample may be carry-over from other donors' samples. Sequencing used PBMCs. CDR3 DNA sequence: TGTGCCAGCAGCCGGTCGGCTGGGGCCAACGTCCTGACTTTC. Translated, it gives CASSRSAGANVLTF.